This entry lists 22 T cell receptor beta chains sequenced from one sample in a study of shared clonotypes between healthy human individuals (dated by TCRdb to about 2020). For the CD8 naive samples, CD45RO-negative cells were positively selected for CCR7, yielding a CD45RA+CCR7+ population from which TemRA cells were excluded. The library was obtained by the immunoSEQ multiplex PCR assay. The table comes from immuneACCESS by way of TCRdb, which keeps in-frame sequences with V and J called. Part of the clones is missing from these tables; in studies checked, under half for an unresolved V gene and the rest for unknown reasons. The sample data list 2 million to 2.5 million clones, and about 92% of these were observed just once. The ten largest make up around 1.7% of the sample. Sequenced: naive CD8+ T cells from PBMCs. Interpreted using the paper, the cell subset or site label stands for: CD45RA+CCR7+. The source is a young man in good health. Some clones in this sample may be carry-over from other donors' samples.

The chain is built from TRBV9 and TRBJ2-7, with D perhaps being TRBD1 or TRBD2 (5 bases each). The V end was cut by 0 bases, the J end by 2 bases, with 12 bases between. Germline CDR1 SGDLS, CDR2 YYNGEE. This CDR3 has 15 amino acids. The CDR3 spells CASSVDGGRPYEQYF. The CDR3 nucleotides read TGTGCCAGCAGCGTAGATGGGGGACGCCCCTACGAGCAGTACTTC.

The chain uses TRBV9 and TRBJ2-3; D assignment may be TRBD1 or TRBD2 (5 bases each). V was cut by 3 bases and J by 1 base, with 9 bases left in between. This CDR3 region has 14 residues. Germline lookup yields CDR1 SGDLS and CDR2 YYNGEE. In DNA form, the CDR3 reads TGTGCCAGCAGCGGGGACGGTGGCACAGATACGCAGTATTTT. Protein: CASSGDGGTDTQYF.

The rearrangement uses TRBV11-2 and TRBJ2-7, with 10 bases lining up with TRBD2. V shed 7 bases and J 3 bases; nucleotides not matched to a gene: 9. Germline values: CDR1 SGHAT, CDR2 FQNNGV. CDR3 length: 15 residues. The chain's CDR3 is CASIPWASGSYEQYF. The CDR3 region has the DNA TGTGCCAGCATCCCCTGGGCTAGCGGGAGCTACGAGCAGTACTTC.

This clone appeared a single time. V is TRBV28 and J is TRBJ2-7, with D possibly called TRBD1 or TRBD2 (5 bases each). The ends were cut back, 7 bases at V and 6 bases at J, with 13 bases in the middle. Per the germline V gene, CDR1 is MDHEN and CDR2 is SYDVKM. The CDR3 consists of 12 residues. CDR3: CASTRGLGEQYF. CDR3 DNA: TGTGCCAGCACGAGGGGTCTGGGCGAGCAGTACTTC.

This chain links TRBV7-6 with TRBJ2-7; D gene unclear. Between the trimmed V and J ends, which lost 5 bases and 5 bases, there was a span of 22 bases. The V gene's germline CDR1 is SGHVS and CDR2 FNYEAQ. The CDR3 length is 16 residues. In nucleotides, the CDR3 is TGTGCCAGCAGCATCCTGGAAGGGTCTATGTGGAACGAGCAGTACTTC. Protein: CASSILEGSMWNEQYF. The complete variable domain, with remaining parts taken from reference TRBV7-6 and TRBJ2-7, reads GAGVSQSPRYKVTKRGQDVALRCDPISGHVSLYWYRQALGQGPEFLTYFNYEAQQDKSGLPNDRFSAERPEGSISTLTIQRTEQRDSAMYRCASSILEGSMWNEQYFGPGTRLTVT.

The genes are TRBV15 and TRBJ1-1; D remains ambiguous. The V gene's germline CDR1 is LNHNV and CDR2 YYDKDF (reference sequence). The CDR3 is 13 residues long. Trimming cost V 5 bases and J 6 bases, with 13 bases left between them. As DNA, the CDR3 is TGTGCCACCAGCGAAGTAACCACAGCTGAAGCTTTCTTT. It encodes CATSEVTTAEAFF.

Remarks on this clone: Other DNA sequences in this sample translate to the same CDR3. The chain recombines TRBV7-3 with TRBJ2-6; D call uncertain. Germline values: CDR1 SGHTA, CDR2 FQGTGA. This CDR3 has 14 amino acids. V was clipped by 0 bases and J by 4 bases, with 4 bases between them. In DNA form, the CDR3 reads TGTGCCAGCAGCTTAACGTCCGGGGCCAACGTCCTGACTTTC. It yields the protein CASSLTSGANVLTF. The full variable domain, in which reference TRBV7-3 and TRBJ2-6 provide the parts outside the CDR3, is GAGVSQTPSNKVTEKGKYVELRCDPISGHTALYWYRQSLGQGPEFLIYFQGTGAADDSGLPNDRFFAVRPEGSVSTLKIQRTERGDSAVYLCASSLTSGANVLTFGAGSRLTVL.

V is TRBV4-3 and J is TRBJ2-3; D is possibly TRBD2 (5 bases). From germline, CDR1 is LGHNA and CDR2 YSLEER. The CDR3 spans 16 residues. The germline V and J ends were trimmed by 1 base and 2 bases, with 13 bases remaining between them. CDR3 in amino acids: CASSQGFSGITDTQYF. CDR3 in DNA: TGCGCCAGCAGCCAAGGGTTTTCCGGGATCACAGATACGCAGTATTTT.

This clone showed up just once. The chain joins TRBV5-1 to TRBJ2-7; 9 positions match TRBD2. Trimming removed 3 bases from V and 4 bases from J; junction bases left unmatched: 8. The germline gives CDR1 SGHRS, CDR2 YFSETQ. The CDR3 spans 15 residues. This CDR3 reads CASSSTRAGGYEQYF. The CDR3 nucleotides are TGCGCCAGCAGCTCTACCCGAGCGGGAGGATACGAGCAGTACTTC.

Of note for this clone: A much larger clone differs from this one at a single base, so this may be a read error. This rearrangement joins TRBV28 to TRBJ2-7; TRBD1 matches at 7 bases. CDR1 and CDR2 from the germline V gene are MDHEN and SYDVKM. The CDR3 has 13 amino acids. V was clipped by 4 bases and J by 2 bases; unmatched bases: 2. The CDR3 protein is CASSSGQTYEQYF. The CDR3 coding sequence is TGTGCCAGCAGTTCGGGACAGACCTACGAGCAGTACTTC.

The chain couples TRBV4-2 to TRBJ1-1, with a tentative D call TRBD1 (6 bases). The CDR3 loop spans 14 amino acids. Germline-derived CDR1 and CDR2 are LGHNA and YNFKEQ. Trimming removed 4 bases from V and 6 bases from J, with 15 bases in between. CDR3 DNA: TGTGCCAGCAGCCCGAGGGGGACCGGGGCTGAAGCTTTCTTT. Translation gives CASSPRGTGAEAFF.

J is TRBJ2-1 and V is TRBV4-1; D might be TRBD1 (6 bases). CDR1 and CDR2 (germline): MGHRA, YSYEKL. The CDR3 consists of 13 residues. V dropped 4 bases and J dropped 8 bases, with 12 bases sitting between them. The CDR3 DNA follows: TGCGCCAGCAGCCCAACAGCAGGGGATGAGCAGTTCTTC. Its protein product is CASSPTAGDEQFF.

V and J are TRBV4-3 and TRBJ2-1; 10 bases fit TRBD1. With V trimmed by 0 bases and J by 5 bases, 4 bases remained unmatched. This CDR3 contains 16 residues. Germline CDR1 LGHNA, CDR2 YSLEER. In DNA, the CDR3 is TGCGCCAGCAGCCAAGATCGACAGGGGGCAAACAATGAGCAGTTCTTC. Encoded protein: CASSQDRQGANNEQFF.

The chain uses TRBV6-1 and TRBJ2-2, with 7 bases lining up with TRBD2. CDR3 length: 16 residues. Germline lookup yields CDR1 MNHNS and CDR2 SASEGT. V lost 2 bases and J lost 4; bases outside the gene matches: 7. CDR3 sequence: CASSELGGRGTGELFF. For the CDR3, the DNA is TGTGCCAGCAGTGAATTGGGGGGGAGAGGCACCGGGGAGCTGTTTTTT.

This chain uses TRBV5-5 with TRBJ2-7; D is unresolved. Germline V CDR1 and CDR2: SGHKS, YYEKEE (reference sequence). CDR3 length: 11 amino acids. Trimming took 4 bases from V and 4 from J, leaving 6 bases between them. The CDR3 bases are TGTGCCAGCAGCGGCTCATACGAGCAGTACTTC. Amino acids: CASSGSYEQYF.

This clone came up once. V usage is TRBV5-4 and J usage is TRBJ1-4; D not certain. This CDR3 is 14 amino acids long. Trimming removed 0 bases at V and 3 bases at J, with 6 bases between. Per the germline V gene, CDR1 is SGHNT and CDR2 is YYREEE (reference sequence). This CDR3 is CASSLGRSNEKLFF. In DNA, the CDR3 is TGTGCCAGCAGCTTGGGGCGGTCTAATGAAAAACTGTTTTTT.

The chain recombines TRBV18 with TRBJ1-5; no definite D call. The CDR3 runs 15 residues. Germline assignment: CDR1 KGHSH and CDR2 LQKENI. V dropped 6 bases and J dropped 6 bases, with 18 bases sitting between them. The CDR3 region has the DNA TGTGCCAGCTCCCTAACAGTGGGAGAAGTTCAGCCCCAGCATTTT. It codes for CASSLTVGEVQPQHF.

The J gene is TRBJ2-2, the V gene TRBV7-8; 9 nucleotides agree with TRBD1. The V segment lost 5 bases and the J segment 5 bases; nucleotides outside the gene matches: 6. This CDR3 is 15 amino acids long. From germline, CDR1 is SGHVS and CDR2 FQNEAQ. The DNA of the CDR3 is TGTGCCAGCAGCCGACAAGGACAGGGGACCGGGGAGCTGTTTTTT. Encoded protein: CASSRQGQGTGELFF. The full variable domain, with the rest looked up from reference TRBV7-8 and TRBJ2-2, is GAGVSQSPRYKVAKRGQDVALRCDPISGHVSLFWYQQALGQGPEFLTYFQNEAQLDKSGLPSDRFFAERPEGSVSTLKIQRTQQEDSAVYLCASSRQGQGTGELFFGEGSRLTVL.

The chain joins TRBV5-6 to TRBJ2-2, with a weak D call TRBD1 (5 bases). The V gene's germline CDR1 is SGHDT and CDR2 YYEEEE. The CDR3 runs 13 residues. V dropped 4 bases and J dropped 5 bases, with 9 bases sitting between them. The DNA of the CDR3 is TGTGCCAGCAGCGTGGGGCTTACCGGGGAGCTGTTTTTT. This translates into CASSVGLTGELFF.

The chain employs TRBV28 and TRBJ1-1; TRBD1 might be the D (5 bases). This CDR3 has 14 amino acids. V lost 3 bases, J lost 2 bases, and 10 bases lay in between. Germline loops: CDR1 MDHEN, CDR2 SYDVKM. The CDR3 spells CASSFKQDNTEAFF. Written as DNA, the CDR3 is TGTGCCAGCAGTTTTAAACAGGATAACACTGAAGCTTTCTTT.

The chain links TRBV19 to TRBJ1-1; 8 bases are shared with TRBD1. V lost 5 bases to trimming and J lost 11 bases; unmatched junction nucleotides: 7. CDR1 LNHDA and CDR2 SQIVND come from the germline V gene (reference sequence). The CDR3 has 12 residues. CDR3 amino acids: CASSPGQEDAFF. The CDR3, as DNA: TGTGCCAGTAGTCCGGGACAGGAGGACGCTTTCTTT.

The chain has TRBV6-5 and TRBJ2-1; 15 positions agree with TRBD2. From germline, CDR1 is MNHEY and CDR2 SVGAGI. With 3 bases clipped from V and 8 bases from J, the junction kept 2 bases outside the gene matches. The CDR3 covers 15 residues. This chain's CDR3 is CASSYGTSGRYEQFF. The CDR3 region has the DNA TGTGCCAGCAGTTATGGGACTAGCGGGAGGTATGAGCAGTTCTTC.